The present TCR beta chain was sequenced within a study of T cells in Graves' hyperthyroidism and ophthalmopathy. Study-level points and caveats: Appearing also in blood were most of the thyroid clonotypes expanded above 0.001.

Stable hyperthyroidism: no ophthalmopathy progression over 18 months of follow-up. Aged 18 to 65, the patients had hyperthyroidism that was newly diagnosed and had lasted under 2 months. The TCR beta CDR3 regions underwent amplification using RNA transcripts as the source. The HTBI primer set was used in a first-round RT-PCR of the TCR CDR3. MiXCR was run by TCRdb on the multiplex PCR reads, yielding one entry per CDR3 protein. The data hold about 210,000 distinct CDR3 sequences, with approximately 17% observed a single time. Comment on this clonotype: Its antigen is unknown.

This sequence originates from a man aged 45-65 years with Graves' hyperthyroidism. The sequenced sample consisted of blood.

Here the CDR3 DNA reads TGTGCCAAACGGGGGGGCGGTGAAGGCTACACCTTC. It translates to CAKRGGGEGYTF. V and J are TRBV2 and TRBJ1-2, with D possibly TRBD1 on 6 matching bases. V was clipped by 10 bases and J by 8 bases, with 17 bases between them. This CDR3 is built from 12 residues. CDR1 and CDR2 from the germline V gene are SNHLY and FYNNEI.